The entry below describes one TCR beta chain. What it binds is not known. This CDR3 region has 14 residues. The V gene's germline CDR1 is SNHLY and CDR2 FYNNEI. Trimming at V came to 6 bases and at J to 4 bases, leaving 6 bases not matched to a gene. The record originates from a study of OX40 agonist ivuxolimab in advanced cancers. Whole-study context: The dose-escalation cohort had hepatocellular carcinoma, melanoma, renal cell or head and neck cancer. Study outcomes and limitations: The 0.1-3.0 mg/kg partial responders had among the lowest clonal expansion.

Profiled with immunoSEQ multiplex PCR; TCRdb holds only in-frame clones, not every one. The sample consists of about 28,000 clones, 81% of them appearing once. V usage is TRBV2 and J usage is TRBJ1-5; 7 bases agree with TRBD1. The TCR originated in an adult with an advanced solid tumor such as melanoma, head and neck, liver or kidney cancer. Sequenced here: CD4+ or CD8+ T cells sorted from blood, sampled in a trial of the OX40 agonist ivuxolimab. CDR3 bases: TGTGCCAGCAGGTGGACAGGAGGGAATCAGCCCCAGCATTTT. It encodes CASRWTGGNQPQHF.